The following is a T cell receptor (beta chain) sequence with its context. Its antigen is unknown. These data originate in a study of cytomegalovirus exposure and HLA in healthy donors. Looking at the study overall: Early released data comprised around 85 million unique TCRs from HLA-typed donors. Whole-study results and caveats: Versus the approximately 700-donor mean, an Asian-associated ancestry cluster reportedly showed fewer N-insertions in a later analysis. Owing to their indistinguishability, certain V segments, notably TRBV6-2 and TRBV6-3, were excluded.

PCR primers comprised 60 Vbeta and 13 Jbeta primers. Produced via immunoSEQ multiplex PCR; TCRdb's table is partial and in-frame only. Of about 170,000 clones in the sample, over 75% were seen once. With 2 bases removed from V and 7 bases from J, the gap between germline ends came to 7 bases. From germline, CDR1 is SGHRS and CDR2 YFSETQ. There are 11 residues in the CDR3. Each donor was nominally healthy when sampled (though unrecorded immune exposures were likely). This receptor was obtained from a woman aged 18-29 years in good health and CMV-seronegative. Sequencing was done on a sample of PBMCs. The chain links TRBV5-1 to TRBJ2-7; D may be TRBD2 (5 bases). The CDR3 reads CASSFGVEQYF. The DNA of the CDR3 is TGCGCCAGCAGCTTCGGGGTGGAGCAGTACTTC.